These 28 T cell receptor beta chains were sequenced from one sample in a study of T cell responses to AZD1222 COVID-19 vaccine. Sequencing used immunoSEQ multiplex PCR; TCRdb keeps in-frame clones, though not all of them. The sample shows tens of thousands of clones, around 90% of them seen only once. The material sequenced was peripheral blood, taken on day 0 of MenACWY control vaccination. These receptors were obtained from an adult in good health.

The chain uses TRBV5-1 and TRBJ2-3, with D tentatively TRBD2 (6 bases). This CDR3 has 13 amino acids. CDR1 is SGHRS, CDR2 YFSETQ, per germline. V lost 4 bases, J lost 4 bases, and 10 bases lay in between. The CDR3 sequence: CASSPWGADTQYF. CDR3 sequence (DNA): TGCGCCAGCAGCCCGTGGGGGGCAGATACGCAGTATTTT.

This chain uses TRBV28 with TRBJ2-7; TRBD1 aligns across 12 bases. The germline CDR1 and CDR2 sequences are MDHEN and SYDVKM. The CDR3 length is 15 residues. Trimming took 6 bases from V and 4 from J; bases not matched to a gene: 7. The chain's CDR3 is CASSSGTGGVYEQYF. The CDR3 coding sequence is TGTGCCAGCAGCTCCGGGACAGGGGGCGTGTACGAGCAGTACTTC. The full variable domain, rest sourced from reference TRBV28 and TRBJ2-7, is DVKVTQSSRYLVKRTGEKVFLECVQDMDHENMFWYRQDPGLGLRLIYFSYDVKMKEKGDIPEGYSVSREKKERFSLILESASTNQTSMYLCASSSGTGGVYEQYFGPGTRLTVT.

The rearrangement links TRBV28 to TRBJ2-6, with D hard to call. The CDR3 is 15 residues long. Trimming removed 5 bases from V and 0 bases from J, with 8 bases in between. Per germline, CDR1 MDHEN and CDR2 SYDVKM. For the CDR3, the DNA is TGTGCCAGCAGTCCACCACTCTCTGGGGCCAACGTCCTGACTTTC. This sequence encodes CASSPPLSGANVLTF.

This sequence joins TRBV7-9 and TRBJ1-1, with TRBD1 matching 7 bases. V was clipped by 1 base and J by 4 bases; unmatched bases: 3. CDR3 size: 14 residues. The germline CDR1 and CDR2 sequences are SEHNR and FQNEAQ (reference sequence). The CDR3 DNA follows: TGTGCCAGCAGCTTAGACGACAGGGCCACTGAAGCTTTCTTT. Its translation is CASSLDDRATEAFF.

The chain employs TRBV11-1 and TRBJ2-7; the match to TRBD1 covers 8 bases. The CDR3 is 15 residues long. The germline V gene encodes CDR1 SGHAT and CDR2 FQDESV (reference sequence). The V and J ends lost 1 base and 0 bases, in that order; junction bases with no gene match: 2. CDR3 region: CASSLGQGISYEQYF. The CDR3 region has the DNA TGTGCCAGCAGCTTAGGACAGGGGATCTCCTACGAGCAGTACTTC.

The chain employs TRBV25-1 and TRBJ1-1; 11 bases match TRBD1. Germline loops: CDR1 MGHDK, CDR2 SYGVNS. The CDR3 has 15 residues. The V gene end was trimmed by 6 bases and the J gene end by 4 bases; junction bases not matched to a gene: 7. The CDR3 nucleotides are TGTGCCAGCAGAGATTCCGGGACAGGGGGCACTGAAGCTTTCTTT. It yields the protein CASRDSGTGGTEAFF. Filled out from reference TRBV25-1 and TRBJ1-1, the complete variable domain reads EADIYQTPRYLVIGTGKKITLECSQTMGHDKMYWYQQDPGMELHLIHYSYGVNSTEKGDLSSESTVSRIRTEHFPLTLESARPSHTSQYLCASRDSGTGGTEAFFGQGTRLTVV.

The rearrangement joins TRBV28 to TRBJ1-1; D is unclear. Per the germline V gene, CDR1 is MDHEN and CDR2 is SYDVKM. Trimming took off 6 bases at V and 0 bases at J, with 14 bases between the two ends. This CDR3 has 15 amino acids. The DNA for the CDR3 is TGTGCCAGCAGGGACCCCTGGCCCATGAACACTGAAGCTTTCTTT. Translated: CASRDPWPMNTEAFF.

The chain employs TRBV5-6 and TRBJ1-2, with 9 bases that match TRBD1. V shed 3 bases, J shed 7 bases, and the junction held 4 bases outside the gene matches. Germline V gene lookup returns CDR1 SGHDT and CDR2 YYEEEE. This CDR3 has 13 residues. The CDR3 bases are TGTGCCAGCAGCTGGACAGGGGCGTCTGGCTACACCTTC. As protein: CASSWTGASGYTF.

The V call is TRBV18, the J call TRBJ2-1; 9 nucleotides line up with TRBD1. Looked up from germline, CDR1 is KGHSH and CDR2 is LQKENI. V gave up 0 bases and J gave up 12 bases; unmatched junction bases: 9. The CDR3 totals 15 residues. The DNA of the CDR3 is TGTGCCAGCTCACCACCGGGACAGGGATGGGCCGGGCAGTTCTTC. Protein sequence: CASSPPGQGWAGQFF. The variable domain in full, with the rest retrieved from reference TRBV18 and TRBJ2-1, is NAGVMQNPRHLVRRRGQEARLRCSPMKGHSHVYWYRQLPEEGLKFMVYLQKENIIDESGMPKERFSAEFPKEGPSILRIQQVVRGDSAAYFCASSPPGQGWAGQFFGPGTRLTVL.

The V and J genes are TRBV5-4 and TRBJ1-3, with D uncertain. CDR1 and CDR2 (germline): SGHNT, YYREEE (reference sequence). The CDR3 consists of 15 residues. V was cut by 2 bases and J by 0 bases, with 9 bases left in between. CDR3 in DNA: TGTGCCAGCAGCTTTGACGGCCGCTCTGGAAACACCATATATTTT. Amino acid sequence: CASSFDGRSGNTIYF.

The chain combines TRBV12-3 or TRBV12-4 with TRBJ2-1; 10 nucleotides match TRBD2. The length of the CDR3 is 13 residues. V trimming: 7 bases; J trimming: 8 bases; junction bases outside the gene matches: 5. Here the CDR3 DNA reads TGTGCCAGCACCAAAGGGACTAGCGATGAGCAGTTCTTC. This codes for CASTKGTSDEQFF.

The J gene is TRBJ2-1, the V gene TRBV4-2, with 11 positions matching TRBD2. This CDR3 is built from 19 residues. Germline values: CDR1 LGHNA, CDR2 YNFKEQ. The junction had 9 bases not matched to a gene; V was cut back by 1 base and J by 1 base. The CDR3: CASSQVLAGGPLSYNEQFF. The CDR3, as DNA: TGTGCCAGCAGCCAAGTTCTAGCGGGAGGCCCCCTTTCCTACAATGAGCAGTTCTTC.

The genes are TRBV7-2 and TRBJ1-1; tentative D call: TRBD1 (5 bases). The CDR3 has 15 residues. Trimming removed 5 bases at V and 0 bases at J, with 13 bases between. The germline CDR1 and CDR2 sequences are SGHTA and FQGNSA. For the CDR3, the DNA is TGTGCCAGCAGCCCAGGGACGGCGATGAACACTGAAGCTTTCTTT. Residues: CASSPGTAMNTEAFF.

A few counts support this clone. The chain recombines TRBV28 with TRBJ1-1, with D hard to call. V lost 5 bases to trimming and J lost 12 bases, with 16 bases between them. This CDR3 has 12 amino acids. CDR1 is MDHEN and CDR2 is SYDVKM in the germline V gene. As DNA, the CDR3 is TGTGCCAGCAGTCCCGGATTCGGACTTACTTTCTTT. It translates to CASSPGFGLTFF.

V usage is TRBV2 and J usage is TRBJ1-5, with no clear D. CDR1 and CDR2 (germline): SNHLY, FYNNEI. The V and J ends lost 5 bases and 5 bases respectively, with 31 bases between them. The CDR3 runs to 20 residues. DNA of the CDR3: TGTGCCAGCAGTAAAGACCAAGAGGGCACTAAAGGGTCCCCGGATCAGCCCCAGCATTTT. Protein: CASSKDQEGTKGSPDQPQHF.

The CDR3 nucleotides read TGTGCCAGTATGGACCTATATGAAAAACTGTTTTTT. It codes for CASMDLYEKLFF. The rearrangement links TRBV11-2 to TRBJ1-4; no clear D. The CDR3 is 12 residues long. With 9 bases removed from V and 6 bases from J, the gap between germline ends came to 11 bases. Germline V CDR1 and CDR2: SGHAT, FQNNGV.

This chain uses TRBV7-9 with TRBJ1-4, with D perhaps TRBD1 (6 bases). This CDR3 comprises 16 residues. The V end lost 5 bases, the J end lost 0 bases, and 13 bases lay between the germline ends. Germline CDR1 and CDR2: SEHNR and FQNEAQ (reference sequence). The CDR3 loop reads CASSLGQTPTNEKLFF. The CDR3, as DNA: TGTGCCAGCAGCCTCGGACAGACTCCAACTAATGAAAAACTGTTTTTT. Complete variable domain (other parts from reference TRBV7-9 and TRBJ1-4): DTGVSQNPRHKITKRGQNVTFRCDPISEHNRLYWYRQTLGQGPEFLTYFQNEAQLEKSRLLSDRFSAERPKGSFSTLEIQRTEQGDSAMYLCASSLGQTPTNEKLFFGSGTQLSVL.

The chain carries TRBV9 and TRBJ1-1; 7 bases are shared with TRBD1. The CDR3 consists of 13 residues. The J segment lost 13 bases and the V segment lost 4 bases, leaving 13 bases of the junction unmatched. The germline gives CDR1 SGDLS, CDR2 YYNGEE. The CDR3, as DNA: TGTGCCAGCAGCAAAGGACAGGTATTTAACGGTTTCTTT. As protein: CASSKGQVFNGFF.

The V gene is TRBV7-9, the J gene TRBJ1-2; D remains unclear. Trimming cost V 7 bases and J 7 bases, with 19 bases left between them. Germline CDR1 is SEHNR and CDR2 is FQNEAQ (reference sequence). The CDR3 totals 14 residues. The CDR3 sequence is CASNPGDIQRGYTF. CDR3 in DNA: TGTGCCAGCAACCCCGGCGACATACAACGTGGCTACACCTTC. Variable domain in full (rest from reference TRBV7-9 and TRBJ1-2): DTGVSQNPRHKITKRGQNVTFRCDPISEHNRLYWYRQTLGQGPEFLTYFQNEAQLEKSRLLSDRFSAERPKGSFSTLEIQRTEQGDSAMYLCASNPGDIQRGYTFGSGTRLTVV.

The CDR3 DNA is TGCGCCAGCAGCTTGGAGCCAGGGACTGGGGCCAACGTCCTGACTTTC. This gives the protein CASSLEPGTGANVLTF. The V and J genes are TRBV5-1 and TRBJ2-6; tentative D call: TRBD1 (5 bases). The CDR3 spans 16 residues. Trimming removed 0 bases from V and 2 bases from J, with 9 bases in between. The germline V gene has CDR1 SGHRS and CDR2 YFSETQ.

This chain links TRBV6-6 with TRBJ2-2, with unresolved D. The CDR3 loop spans 13 amino acids. Germline V lookup: CDR1 MNHNY, CDR2 SVGAGI (reference sequence). Deletions cut 5 bases from V and 6 bases from J, with 10 bases between. CDR3 loop: CASSALPSGELFF. CDR3 bases: TGTGCCAGCAGTGCCTTGCCCTCCGGGGAGCTGTTTTTT.

The V gene is TRBV7-3, the J gene TRBJ2-7; 8 bases align to TRBD2. The V gene end was trimmed by 2 bases and the J gene end by 4 bases; junction bases not matched to a gene: 7. CDR1 is SGHTA, CDR2 FQGTGA, per germline. CDR3 length: 15 amino acids. CDR3 DNA sequence: TGTGCCAGCAGCTTACTGGCGGGAGGCCGGTACGAGCAGTACTTC. Translation gives CASSLLAGGRYEQYF.

The chain combines TRBV10-1 with TRBJ2-2; 9 nucleotides match TRBD2. V shed 4 bases, J shed 5 bases, and the junction held 2 bases outside the gene matches. The CDR3 contains 14 residues. Germline CDR1 and CDR2: WNHNN and SYGVQD (reference sequence). The CDR3 protein is CASSVAGVTGELFF. The CDR3 region has the DNA TGCGCCAGCAGTGTAGCGGGAGTTACCGGGGAGCTGTTTTTT.

V and J are TRBV10-1 and TRBJ2-1, with 12 bases fitting TRBD1. Germline values: CDR1 WNHNN, CDR2 SYGVQD (reference sequence). The CDR3 length is 18 residues. V was pared by 8 bases and J by 1 base, with 12 bases of the junction left unmatched. In nucleotides, the CDR3 is TGCGCCAGCCCGGGACAGGGGGCTAGCGGGAGTTCCTACAATGAGCAGTTCTTC. Encoded protein: CASPGQGASGSSYNEQFF.

V and J are TRBV7-2 and TRBJ2-1; 11 positions agree with TRBD2. The CDR3 runs to 15 residues. Germline CDR1 is SGHTA and CDR2 is FQGNSA. J lost 2 bases, V lost 6 bases, and 3 bases had no gene match. The CDR3 region is CASSRLAGPYNEQFF. CDR3 bases: TGTGCCAGCAGTCGACTAGCGGGACCCTACAATGAGCAGTTCTTC.

The chain recombines TRBV5-5 with TRBJ2-1, with 10 positions matching TRBD1. This CDR3 region has 17 residues. Unmatched junction bases numbered 7, after V lost 4 bases and J lost 0 bases. Germline values: CDR1 SGHKS, CDR2 YYEKEE (reference sequence). CDR3: CASSRQGAGSSYNEQFF. DNA of the CDR3: TGTGCCAGCAGCAGACAGGGGGCAGGCAGCTCCTACAATGAGCAGTTCTTC.

V and J are TRBV18 and TRBJ1-6; D gene ambiguous. Germline CDR1 is KGHSH and CDR2 is LQKENI. Trimming stripped 6 bases from V and 7 bases from J, with 7 bases between. The CDR3 is made up of 12 amino acids. The CDR3 region has the DNA TGTGCCAGCTCGCAAGGGAATTCACCCCTCCACTTT. It codes for CASSQGNSPLHF.

The genes are TRBV9 and TRBJ2-7; 7 nucleotides match TRBD1. V lost 3 bases, J lost 2 bases, and 11 bases stayed unmatched. From germline, CDR1 is SGDLS and CDR2 YYNGEE. This CDR3 region has 16 residues. The CDR3 nucleotides read TGTGCCAGCAGCGACCCCGACAGGGCCGATACCTACGAGCAGTACTTC. It yields the protein CASSDPDRADTYEQYF.